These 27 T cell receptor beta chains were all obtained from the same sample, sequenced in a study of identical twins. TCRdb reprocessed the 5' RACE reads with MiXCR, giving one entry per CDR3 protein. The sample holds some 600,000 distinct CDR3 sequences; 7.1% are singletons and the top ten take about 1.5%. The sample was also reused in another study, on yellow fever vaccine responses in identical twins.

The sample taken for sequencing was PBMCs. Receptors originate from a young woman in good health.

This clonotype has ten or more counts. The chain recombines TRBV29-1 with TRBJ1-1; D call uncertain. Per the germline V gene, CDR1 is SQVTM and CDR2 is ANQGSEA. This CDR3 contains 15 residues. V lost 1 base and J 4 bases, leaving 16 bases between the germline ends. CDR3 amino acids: CSVEANDVIGTEAFF. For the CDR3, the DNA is TGCAGCGTTGAAGCTAACGACGTAATTGGCACTGAAGCTTTCTTT.

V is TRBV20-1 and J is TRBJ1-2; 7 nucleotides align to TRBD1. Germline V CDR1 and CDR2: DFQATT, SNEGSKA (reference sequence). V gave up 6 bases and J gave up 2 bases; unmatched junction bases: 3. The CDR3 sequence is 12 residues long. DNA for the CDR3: TGCAGTGCAAACAGGGGAAACTATGGCTACACCTTC. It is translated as CSANRGNYGYTF.

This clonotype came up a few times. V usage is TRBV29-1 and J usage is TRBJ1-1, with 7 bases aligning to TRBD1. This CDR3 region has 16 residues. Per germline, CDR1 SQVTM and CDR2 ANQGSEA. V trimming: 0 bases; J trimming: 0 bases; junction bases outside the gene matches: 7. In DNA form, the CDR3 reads TGCAGCGTTGAAGAGCCCTACAGGGGTATGAACACTGAAGCTTTCTTT. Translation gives CSVEEPYRGMNTEAFF.

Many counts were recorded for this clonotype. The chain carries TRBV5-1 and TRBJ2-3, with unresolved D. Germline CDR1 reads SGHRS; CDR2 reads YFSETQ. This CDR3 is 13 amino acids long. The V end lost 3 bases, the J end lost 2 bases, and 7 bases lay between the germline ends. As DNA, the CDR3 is TGCGCCAGCAGCTCGGAGTTCACAGATACGCAGTATTTT. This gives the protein CASSSEFTDTQYF.

CDR3 bases: TGTGCCAGCAGCTTAACGGGACCACACGGGATCGCAGCTGAAGCTTTCTTT. Its protein is CASSLTGPHGIAAEAFF. The rearrangement joins TRBV7-3 to TRBJ1-1, with a possible D match to TRBD1 (5 bases). The CDR3 is 17 amino acids. Germline CDR1 reads SGHTA; CDR2 reads FQGTGA. V was trimmed by 0 bases and J by 6 bases, leaving 20 bases between them.

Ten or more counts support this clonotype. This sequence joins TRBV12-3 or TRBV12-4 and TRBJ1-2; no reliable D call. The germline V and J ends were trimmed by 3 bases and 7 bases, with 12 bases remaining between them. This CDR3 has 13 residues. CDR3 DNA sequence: TGTGCCAGCAGTTTCGGAGACGCCTCTGGCTACACCTTC. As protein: CASSFGDASGYTF.

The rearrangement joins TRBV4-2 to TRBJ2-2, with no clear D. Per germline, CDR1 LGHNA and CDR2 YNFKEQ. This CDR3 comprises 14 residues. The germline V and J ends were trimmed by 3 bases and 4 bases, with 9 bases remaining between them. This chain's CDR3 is CASSQRLTTGELFF. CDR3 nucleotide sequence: TGTGCCAGCAGCCAGCGATTGACCACCGGGGAGCTGTTTTTT.

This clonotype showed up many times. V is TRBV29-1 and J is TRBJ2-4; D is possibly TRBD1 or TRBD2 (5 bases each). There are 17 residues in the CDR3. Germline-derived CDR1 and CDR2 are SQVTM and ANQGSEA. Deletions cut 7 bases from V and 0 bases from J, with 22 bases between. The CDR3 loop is CSAMLRGQILAKNIQYF. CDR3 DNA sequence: TGCAGCGCGATGCTTCGGGGCCAAATCCTAGCCAAAAACATTCAGTACTTC.

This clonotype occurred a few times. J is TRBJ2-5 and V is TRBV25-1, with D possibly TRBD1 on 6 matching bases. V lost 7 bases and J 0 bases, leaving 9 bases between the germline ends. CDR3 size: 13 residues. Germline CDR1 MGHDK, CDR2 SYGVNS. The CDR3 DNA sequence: TGTGCCAGCAACAGGGAGTACCAAGAGACCCAGTACTTC. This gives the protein CASNREYQETQYF.

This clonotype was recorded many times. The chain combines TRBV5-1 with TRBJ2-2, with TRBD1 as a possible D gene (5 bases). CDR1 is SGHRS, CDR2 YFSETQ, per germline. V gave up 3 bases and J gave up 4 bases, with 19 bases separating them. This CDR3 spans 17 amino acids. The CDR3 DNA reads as TGCGCCAGCAGCTGGTTTTCAGGGTCCCTTTTCACCGGGGAGCTGTTTTTT. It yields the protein CASSWFSGSLFTGELFF.

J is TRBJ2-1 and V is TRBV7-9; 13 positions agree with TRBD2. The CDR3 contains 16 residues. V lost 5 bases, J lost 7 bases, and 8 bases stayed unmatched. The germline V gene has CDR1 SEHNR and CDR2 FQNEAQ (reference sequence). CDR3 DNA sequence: TGTGCCAGCAGCGAAGGACTAGCGGGAGAGGGAAATGAGCAGTTCTTC. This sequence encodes CASSEGLAGEGNEQFF.

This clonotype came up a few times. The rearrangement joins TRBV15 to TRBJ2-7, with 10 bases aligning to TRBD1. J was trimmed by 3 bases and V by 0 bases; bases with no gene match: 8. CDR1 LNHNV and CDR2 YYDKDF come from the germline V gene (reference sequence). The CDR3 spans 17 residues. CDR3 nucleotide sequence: TGTGCCACCAGCAGAGAATCAGGGACAGGGGCTTACTACGAGCAGTACTTC. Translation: CATSRESGTGAYYEQYF.

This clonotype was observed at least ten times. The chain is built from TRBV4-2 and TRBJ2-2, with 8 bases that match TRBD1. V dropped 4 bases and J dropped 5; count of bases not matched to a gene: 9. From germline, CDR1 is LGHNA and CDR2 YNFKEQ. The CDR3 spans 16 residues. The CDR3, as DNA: TGTGCCAGCAGCCCAGAAGGACAGGGTGGGACCGGGGAGCTGTTTTTT. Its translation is CASSPEGQGGTGELFF.

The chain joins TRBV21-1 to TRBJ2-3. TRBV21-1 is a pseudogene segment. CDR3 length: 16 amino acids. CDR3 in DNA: TGTGCCAGCAGCAAAAGCAGACAAAGGCGCACAGATACGCAGTATTTT. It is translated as CASSKSRQRRTDTQYF.

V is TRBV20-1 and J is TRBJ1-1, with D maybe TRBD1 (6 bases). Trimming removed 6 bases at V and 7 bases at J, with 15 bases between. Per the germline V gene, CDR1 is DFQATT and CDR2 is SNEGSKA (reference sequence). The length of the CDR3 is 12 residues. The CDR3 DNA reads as TGCAGTGCCAGAACAGGGCCCGATGAAGCTTTCTTT. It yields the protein CSARTGPDEAFF.

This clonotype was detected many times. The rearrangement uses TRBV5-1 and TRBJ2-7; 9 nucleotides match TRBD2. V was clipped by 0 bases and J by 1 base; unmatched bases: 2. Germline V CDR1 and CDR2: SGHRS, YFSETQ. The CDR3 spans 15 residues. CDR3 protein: CASSLVSGSSYEQYF. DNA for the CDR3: TGCGCCAGCAGCTTGGTTAGCGGGAGTTCCTACGAGCAGTACTTC.

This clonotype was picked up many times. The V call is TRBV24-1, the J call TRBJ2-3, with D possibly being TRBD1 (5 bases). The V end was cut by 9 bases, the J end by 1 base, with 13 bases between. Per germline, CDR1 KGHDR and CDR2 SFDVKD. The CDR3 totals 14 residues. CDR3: CATSSFRGTDTQYF. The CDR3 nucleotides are TGTGCCACCTCCAGTTTCAGGGGCACAGATACGCAGTATTTT.

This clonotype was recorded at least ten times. The CDR3 protein is CSARGWNTEAFF. The CDR3 DNA reads TGCAGTGCTAGAGGCTGGAACACTGAAGCTTTCTTT. The chain combines TRBV20-1 with TRBJ1-1; D is unclear. V was pared by 1 base and J by 1 base, with 4 bases between. The germline V gene has CDR1 DFQATT and CDR2 SNEGSKA (reference sequence). The CDR3 length is 12 residues.

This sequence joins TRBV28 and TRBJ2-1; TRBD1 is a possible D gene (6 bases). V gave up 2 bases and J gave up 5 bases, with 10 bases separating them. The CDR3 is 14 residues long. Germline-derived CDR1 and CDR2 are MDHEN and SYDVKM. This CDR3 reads CASSLARGNNEQFF. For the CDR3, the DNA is TGTGCCAGCAGTTTAGCTAGGGGGAACAATGAGCAGTTCTTC.

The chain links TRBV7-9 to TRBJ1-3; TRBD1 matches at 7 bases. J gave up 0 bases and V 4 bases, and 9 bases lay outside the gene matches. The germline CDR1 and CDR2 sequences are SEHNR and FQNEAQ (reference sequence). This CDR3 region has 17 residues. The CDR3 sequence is CASSSPGQVSSGNTIYF. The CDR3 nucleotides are TGTGCCAGCAGCTCCCCCGGACAGGTTTCCTCTGGAAACACCATATATTTT. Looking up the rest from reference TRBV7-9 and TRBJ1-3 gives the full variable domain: DTGVSQNPRHKITKRGQNVTFRCDPISEHNRLYWYRQTLGQGPEFLTYFQNEAQLEKSRLLSDRFSAERPKGSFSTLEIQRTEQGDSAMYLCASSSPGQVSSGNTIYFGEGSWLTVV.

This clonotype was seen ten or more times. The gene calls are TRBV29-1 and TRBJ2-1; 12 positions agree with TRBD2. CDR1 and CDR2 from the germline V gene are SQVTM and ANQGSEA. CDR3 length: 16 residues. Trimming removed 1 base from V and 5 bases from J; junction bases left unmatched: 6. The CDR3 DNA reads TGCAGCGTTGAAGGGACTAGCGGGATGGCAAACAATGAGCAGTTCTTC. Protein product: CSVEGTSGMANNEQFF.

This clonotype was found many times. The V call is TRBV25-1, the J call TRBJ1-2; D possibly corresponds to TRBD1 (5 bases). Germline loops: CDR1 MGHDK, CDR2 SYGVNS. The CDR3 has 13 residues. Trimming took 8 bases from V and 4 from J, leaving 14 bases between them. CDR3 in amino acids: CASGQTGTYGYTF. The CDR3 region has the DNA TGTGCCAGCGGACAAACGGGGACCTATGGCTACACCTTC.

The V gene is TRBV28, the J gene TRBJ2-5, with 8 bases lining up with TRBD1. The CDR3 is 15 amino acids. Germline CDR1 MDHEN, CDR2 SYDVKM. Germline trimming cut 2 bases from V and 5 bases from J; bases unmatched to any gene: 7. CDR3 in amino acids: CASSLGPRDRETQYF. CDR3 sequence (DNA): TGTGCCAGCAGTTTAGGGCCCCGGGACAGGGAGACCCAGTACTTC. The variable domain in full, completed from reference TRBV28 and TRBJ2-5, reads DVKVTQSSRYLVKRTGEKVFLECVQDMDHENMFWYRQDPGLGLRLIYFSYDVKMKEKGDIPEGYSVSREKKERFSLILESASTNQTSMYLCASSLGPRDRETQYFGPGTRLLVL.

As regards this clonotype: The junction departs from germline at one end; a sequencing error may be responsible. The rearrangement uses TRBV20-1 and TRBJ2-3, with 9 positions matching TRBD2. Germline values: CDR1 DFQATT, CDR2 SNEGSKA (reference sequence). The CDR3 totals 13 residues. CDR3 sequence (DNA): TGCAGTGCTACCGGGACTAGCAGAGATACGCAGTATTTT. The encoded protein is CSATGTSRDTQYF.

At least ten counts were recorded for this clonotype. The CDR3 sequence: CASSFGYSGNTIYF. CDR3 DNA: TGTGCCAGCAGTTTCGGTTACTCTGGAAACACCATATATTTT. The chain couples TRBV12-3 or TRBV12-4 to TRBJ1-3; D is undetermined. V was cut by 3 bases and J by 0 bases, with 6 bases left in between. The CDR3 sequence is 14 residues long.

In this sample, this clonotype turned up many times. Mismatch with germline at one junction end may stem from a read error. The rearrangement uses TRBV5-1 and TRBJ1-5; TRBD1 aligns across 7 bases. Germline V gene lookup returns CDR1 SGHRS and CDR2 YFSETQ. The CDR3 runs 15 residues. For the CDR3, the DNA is TGTGCCAGCAGCCCCGGGCAGGGGGGGAATCAGCCCCAGCATTTT. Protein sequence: CASSPGQGGNQPQHF.

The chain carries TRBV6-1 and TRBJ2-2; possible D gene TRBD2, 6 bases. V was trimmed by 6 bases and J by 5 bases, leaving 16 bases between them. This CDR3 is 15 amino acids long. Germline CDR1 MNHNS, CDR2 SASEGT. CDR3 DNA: TGTGCCAGCAGGGGAACTAGCTTACTAACCGGGGAGCTGTTTTTT. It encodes CASRGTSLLTGELFF.